The 25 T cell receptor beta chains below come from one sample, sequenced in a study of cytomegalovirus exposure and HLA in healthy donors. It was with 60 Vbeta and 13 Jbeta primers that the PCR ran. Sequenced by immunoSEQ multiplex PCR; TCRdb stores in-frame clones only, minus some. The data show over 130,000 clones, with 88% seen just once and 0.45% to 0.6% held by the top ten. Sequenced material: PBMCs. The receptors derive from a woman aged 40-49 years in good health and CMV-seronegative.

The V call is TRBV7-6, the J call TRBJ1-1; D is unresolved. Germline lookup yields CDR1 SGHVS and CDR2 FNYEAQ. Between the trimmed V and J ends, which lost 1 base and 0 bases, there was a span of 6 bases. The CDR3 contains 14 residues. CDR3 nucleotides: TGTGCCAGCAGCTTAGATACACTGAACACTGAAGCTTTCTTT. Amino acid sequence: CASSLDTLNTEAFF.

The V call is TRBV27, the J call TRBJ2-3, with a tentative D call TRBD1 (6 bases). Trimming pared 5 bases from V and 4 bases from J, leaving 10 bases between. This CDR3 comprises 13 residues. The germline CDR1 and CDR2 sequences are MNHEY and SMNVEV (reference sequence). The CDR3 sequence: CASSRQVADTQYF. CDR3 bases: TGTGCCAGCAGTCGACAGGTCGCAGATACGCAGTATTTT.

A word on this clone: Germline and junction disagree at one end, which may indicate a read error. The chain has TRBV7-9 and TRBJ1-4; the D gene is possibly TRBD1 (6 bases). Germline V CDR1 and CDR2: SEHNR, FQNEAQ (reference sequence). This CDR3 spans 15 amino acids. The CDR3 DNA reads TGTTCCAGCAGCTTCCTCGGACAGACGAATGAAAAACTGTTTTTT. Its translation is CSSSFLGQTNEKLFF.

The rearrangement links TRBV5-8 to TRBJ2-7; tentative D call: TRBD1 (5 bases). V shed 3 bases and J shed 0 bases, with 13 bases lying between them. Germline V gene sequence: CDR1 SGHTS, CDR2 YDEGEE. The CDR3 is made up of 15 amino acids. The CDR3 here is CASSSIGASSYEQYF. In nucleotides, the CDR3 is TGTGCCAGCAGCTCGATTGGGGCAAGCTCCTACGAGCAGTACTTC.

The chain couples TRBV27 to TRBJ1-3; D is possibly TRBD1 (5 bases). The V gene lost 2 bases and the J gene lost 3 bases, with 11 bases spanning the gap. From germline, CDR1 is MNHEY and CDR2 SMNVEV (reference sequence). This CDR3 has 15 amino acids. The CDR3 is CASSLAAGNGNTIYF. DNA for the CDR3: TGTGCCAGCAGTTTAGCGGCAGGGAATGGAAACACCATATATTTT.

This clone occurred a few times. The chain has TRBV6-5 and TRBJ1-2, with D tentatively TRBD1 (6 bases). The length of the CDR3 is 16 residues. Germline CDR1 reads MNHEY; CDR2 reads SVGAGI. V was shortened by 2 bases and J by 0 bases, with 13 bases between the two germline ends. The CDR3 DNA reads as TGTGCCAGCAGTTACGCCGGGACAACGGCTAACTATGGCTACACCTTC. Encoded protein: CASSYAGTTANYGYTF.

This clone came up a few times. The rearrangement uses TRBV25-1 and TRBJ2-4, with D perhaps TRBD1 (6 bases). CDR1 is MGHDK, CDR2 SYGVNS, per germline. Deletions cut 3 bases from V and 15 bases from J, with 12 bases between. The CDR3 sequence is 11 residues long. CDR3 region: CASSDGIRGYF. The CDR3, as DNA: TGTGCCAGCAGTGATGGGATCAGGGGGTACTTC.

The chain recombines TRBV27 with TRBJ1-5; unclear D gene. Per germline, CDR1 MNHEY and CDR2 SMNVEV (reference sequence). Between the trimmed V and J ends, which lost 4 bases and 5 bases, there was a span of 9 bases. This CDR3 comprises 13 residues. CDR3 loop: CASSWQQYQPQHF. The CDR3 region has the DNA TGTGCCAGCAGTTGGCAACAATATCAGCCCCAGCATTTT.

The gene calls are TRBV9 and TRBJ2-1; the match to TRBD2 covers 12 bases. The CDR3 covers 20 residues. The V gene's germline CDR1 is SGDLS and CDR2 YYNGEE. V was pared by 0 bases and J by 0 bases, with 10 bases of the junction left unmatched. CDR3 protein: CASSVGPGTSGSSSYNEQFF. The CDR3 bases are TGTGCCAGCAGCGTAGGGCCCGGGACTAGCGGGTCGAGCTCCTACAATGAGCAGTTCTTC.

The chain employs TRBV7-8 and TRBJ2-7; D might be TRBD1 (6 bases). In germline, CDR1 is SGHVS, CDR2 FQNEAQ. V lost 3 bases to trimming and J lost 3 bases, with 15 bases between them. CDR3 size: 15 residues. The CDR3 loop is CASSFRTVPLYEQYF. The CDR3 DNA is TGTGCCAGCAGCTTTAGGACAGTCCCACTCTACGAGCAGTACTTC.

This chain connects TRBV6-6 to TRBJ2-7; D is perhaps TRBD1 (6 bases). CDR1 is MNHNY, CDR2 SVGAGI, per germline (reference sequence). Trimming removed 10 bases from V and 3 bases from J, with 16 bases in between. There are 13 residues in the CDR3. The CDR3 spells CATDAGQHYEQYF. The CDR3 DNA is TGTGCCACCGACGCAGGACAGCACTACGAGCAGTACTTC.

With respect to this clone: The junction departs from germline at one end; a sequencing error may be responsible. The chain links TRBV28 to TRBJ2-3; the match to TRBD2 covers 9 bases. Germline V CDR1 and CDR2: MDHEN, SYDVKM. The CDR3 totals 15 residues. Here the CDR3 reads CASTQAGGPRTTQYF. CDR3 DNA sequence: TGTGCGAGCACCCAGGCGGGAGGGCCCCGCACTACGCAGTATTTT.

The chain has TRBV2 and TRBJ2-1, with TRBD1 matching 7 bases. The CDR3 consists of 15 residues. The trim removed 6 bases at V and 2 bases at J, leaving 7 bases unmatched. CDR1 is SNHLY and CDR2 is FYNNEI in the germline V gene. The CDR3, as DNA: TGTGCCAGCAGCACCAGGGACAGCGCCTACAATGAGCAGTTCTTC. Translating it yields CASSTRDSAYNEQFF.

The chain employs TRBV13 and TRBJ2-3; 7 bases fit TRBD1. V gave up 4 bases and J gave up 8 bases; unmatched junction bases: 12. In germline, CDR1 is PRHDT, CDR2 FYEKMQ (reference sequence). This CDR3 contains 15 residues. The CDR3 nucleotides read TGTGCCAGCAGCTCCACCGGGACAGTCATCGGTACGCAGTATTTT. Amino acids: CASSSTGTVIGTQYF.

The rearrangement joins TRBV7-6 to TRBJ2-1, with D possibly being TRBD2 (5 bases). This CDR3 is 13 amino acids long. Per germline, CDR1 SGHVS and CDR2 FNYEAQ. V shed 4 bases and J shed 12 bases, with 16 bases lying between them. The CDR3 is CASSSRTGDAQFF. The CDR3, as DNA: TGTGCCAGCAGCTCCCGCACCGGGGATGCGCAGTTCTTC.

The rearrangement uses TRBV7-9 and TRBJ2-3, with 8 bases fitting TRBD2. Losses at the gene ends were 2 bases for V and 7 bases for J; bases not matched to a gene: 11. Germline assignment: CDR1 SEHNR and CDR2 FQNEAQ (reference sequence). The CDR3 consists of 16 residues. The CDR3 loop reads CASSLLFGREAHTQYF. The DNA of the CDR3 is TGTGCCAGCAGCTTATTATTTGGGCGGGAGGCCCATACGCAGTATTTT.

The chain employs TRBV11-2 and TRBJ2-1, with 10 nucleotides matching TRBD2. This CDR3 is built from 15 residues. J was trimmed by 5 bases and V by 6 bases; bases with no gene match: 7. In germline, CDR1 is SGHAT, CDR2 FQNNGV. In nucleotides, the CDR3 is TGTGCCAGCAGGCCCCTAGCGGGAGTTCACAATGAGCAGTTCTTC. Encoded protein: CASRPLAGVHNEQFF.

The V and J genes are TRBV30 and TRBJ2-2; TRBD2 matches 16 bases. Germline CDR1 reads GTSNPN; CDR2 reads SVGIG (reference sequence). Trimming cost V 4 bases and J 6 bases; bases outside gene matches: 2. The CDR3 spans 15 residues. The CDR3 DNA follows: TGTGCCTGGACGGGACTAGCGGGAGGGTCCGGGGAGCTGTTTTTT. It specifies CAWTGLAGGSGELFF.

V gene TRBV19 combines with J gene TRBJ2-1; 7 bases agree with TRBD1. Trimming at V came to 8 bases and at J to 4 bases, leaving 8 bases not matched to a gene. The length of the CDR3 is 14 residues. Germline CDR1 is LNHDA and CDR2 is SQIVND (reference sequence). This chain's CDR3 is CASRTRDRYNEQFF. The CDR3 coding sequence is TGTGCCAGTCGTACACGGGACAGATACAATGAGCAGTTCTTC.

The DNA of the CDR3 is TGCGCCAGCAGCCAAGATCTGGCGGGAGCGGCGAACACCGGGGAGCTGTTTTTT. Translated, it gives CASSQDLAGAANTGELFF. The rearrangement links TRBV4-1 to TRBJ2-2, with TRBD2 matching 7 bases. Germline trimming cut 0 bases from V and 0 bases from J; bases unmatched to any gene: 7. Germline values: CDR1 MGHRA, CDR2 YSYEKL. The CDR3 contains 18 residues.

CDR3 region: CASSPGGNSNQPQHF. DNA for the CDR3: TGTGCCAGCTCACCGGGGGGTAATTCCAATCAGCCCCAGCATTTT. The J gene is TRBJ1-5, the V gene TRBV18; possibly TRBD1 for D (5 bases). Germline CDR1 and CDR2: KGHSH and LQKENI. The CDR3 runs to 15 residues. The V end was cut by 3 bases, the J end by 3 bases, with 12 bases between.

The chain employs TRBV21-1 and TRBJ2-7; TRBD2, the table's D call, lacks a check against the DNA. TRBV21-1 constitutes a pseudogene. CDR3 length: 17 amino acids. The chain's CDR3 is CASSKLEGTSDFYEQYF. CDR3 nucleotides: TGTGCCAGCAGCAAACTCGAGGGGACTAGCGATTTCTACGAGCAGTACTTC.

As DNA, the CDR3 is TGTGCCACCGCCCCGGGGTGGACTAGCGGGAGAACCTACGAGCAGTACTTC. Translating gives CATAPGWTSGRTYEQYF. The chain joins TRBV28 to TRBJ2-7; 13 nucleotides agree with TRBD2. The length of the CDR3 is 17 residues. Germline assignment: CDR1 MDHEN and CDR2 SYDVKM. V dropped 10 bases and J dropped 2; count of bases not matched to a gene: 14.

The gene calls are TRBV11-2 and TRBJ1-5, with 12 bases aligning to TRBD1. The CDR3 sequence is 15 residues long. V trimming: 5 bases; J trimming: 7 bases; junction bases outside the gene matches: 6. Germline V CDR1 and CDR2: SGHAT, FQNNGV. DNA of the CDR3: TGTGCCAGCAGCGTGGGACAGGGGGCAGGGCAGCCCCAGCATTTT. Translated: CASSVGQGAGQPQHF.

V usage is TRBV7-8 and J usage is TRBJ2-4, with 9 bases matching TRBD1. Germline V gene sequence: CDR1 SGHVS, CDR2 FQNEAQ. V lost 0 bases and J lost 7; bases outside the gene matches: 4. The CDR3 extends over 15 amino acids. This CDR3 is CASSLAGQGINIQYF. CDR3 coding DNA: TGTGCCAGCAGCTTAGCCGGACAGGGGATTAACATTCAGTACTTC. Based on the CDR3 plus reference TRBV7-8 and TRBJ2-4, the full variable domain is GAGVSQSPRYKVAKRGQDVALRCDPISGHVSLFWYQQALGQGPEFLTYFQNEAQLDKSGLPSDRFFAERPEGSVSTLKIQRTQQEDSAVYLCASSLAGQGINIQYFGAGTRLSVL.